The sequence of this T cell receptor (beta chain) was determined in a study of blood T cell repertoires in COVID-19. Study-wide context: Specimens from acute and convalescent COVID-19 originated in the United States, Italy and Spain. Sources were T cells, B-cell-depleted T cells, or PBMCs; the material itself was cDNA or gDNA.

Authors' analysis steps: Amplification with reference gene primers provided the estimates of nucleated cell counts. TCRdb keeps only in-frame clones here, not all; method: immunoSEQ multiplex PCR. The V and J calls and clone size were taken over from that table, and D and trimming were inferred from the DNA. The data contain 200,000 to 250,000 clones, over 60% of them seen just once; the ten biggest clones take up 7.2%. The CDR3 is 19 amino acids. Germline assignment: CDR1 LNHDA and CDR2 SQIVND (reference sequence). V gave up 0 bases and J gave up 4 bases, with 22 bases separating them. This TCR was sampled from a woman in her sixties or seventies with acute or convalescent COVID-19. The material sequenced was peripheral blood. The chain has TRBV19 and TRBJ1-5; the D gene is possibly TRBD1 (5 bases). The CDR3 DNA is TGTGCCAGTAGTATAGATCGGAGGGGATTCCGTGGTGCGAATCAGCCCCAGCATTTT. It codes for CASSIDRRGFRGANQPQHF.